The 2 T cell receptor beta chains below all came from one sample that was sequenced in a study of cytomegalovirus exposure and HLA in healthy donors. Use of 60 Vbeta and 13 Jbeta primers characterized the PCR. Profiled with immunoSEQ multiplex PCR; TCRdb holds only in-frame clones, not every one. Among 200,000 to 250,000 clones, approximately 80% were seen once, and the ten largest hold 1.7%. Sequenced sample: PBMCs. These receptors all stem from a man aged 50-60 years in good health and CMV-seronegative.

The sample holds one count of this clone. This chain joins TRBV6-5 and TRBJ2-1, with D unclear. The CDR3 runs to 16 residues. In germline, CDR1 is MNHEY, CDR2 SVGAGI. The germline V and J ends were trimmed by 4 bases and 0 bases, with 13 bases remaining between them. The CDR3 spells CASSSVAASSYNEQFF. The CDR3 bases are TGTGCCAGCAGTTCGGTGGCGGCGAGCTCCTACAATGAGCAGTTCTTC.

The chain links TRBV30 to TRBJ2-1; a possible D gene is TRBD2 (5 bases). Trimming shortened V by 2 bases and J by 4 bases, and 12 bases separated the two germline ends. The CDR3 has 14 amino acids. The germline gives CDR1 GTSNPN, CDR2 SVGIG (reference sequence). CDR3 sequence reads: CAWSWISGYNEQFF. In DNA, the CDR3 is TGTGCCTGGAGTTGGATCTCGGGGTACAATGAGCAGTTCTTC.